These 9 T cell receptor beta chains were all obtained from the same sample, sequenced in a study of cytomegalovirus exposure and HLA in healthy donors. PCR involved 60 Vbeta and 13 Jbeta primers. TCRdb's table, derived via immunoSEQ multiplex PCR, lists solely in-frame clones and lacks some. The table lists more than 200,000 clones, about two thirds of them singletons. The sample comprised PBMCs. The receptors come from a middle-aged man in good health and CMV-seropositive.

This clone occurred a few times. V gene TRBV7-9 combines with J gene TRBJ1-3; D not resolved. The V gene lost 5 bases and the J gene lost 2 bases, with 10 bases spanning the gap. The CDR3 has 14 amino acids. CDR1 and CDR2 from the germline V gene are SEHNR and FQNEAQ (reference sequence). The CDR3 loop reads CASSAGGAGNTIYF. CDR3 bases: TGTGCCAGCAGCGCCGGCGGGGCTGGAAACACCATATATTTT.

In DNA form, the CDR3 reads TGTGCCAGCAGAATCCCGAGCGGGGGGGTCTACAATGAGCAGTTCTTC. Translation: CASRIPSGGVYNEQFF. The gene calls are TRBV2 and TRBJ2-1; 10 nucleotides agree with TRBD2. The CDR3 is 16 residues long. Germline CDR1 SNHLY, CDR2 FYNNEI. The trim removed 6 bases at V and 3 bases at J, leaving 8 bases unmatched.

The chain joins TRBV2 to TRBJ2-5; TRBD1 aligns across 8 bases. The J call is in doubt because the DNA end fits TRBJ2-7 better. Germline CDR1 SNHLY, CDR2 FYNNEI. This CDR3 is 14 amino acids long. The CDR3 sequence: CASSGRQGSYEQYF. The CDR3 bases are TGTGCCAGCAGTGGCCGACAGGGGTCCTACGAGCAGTACTTC.

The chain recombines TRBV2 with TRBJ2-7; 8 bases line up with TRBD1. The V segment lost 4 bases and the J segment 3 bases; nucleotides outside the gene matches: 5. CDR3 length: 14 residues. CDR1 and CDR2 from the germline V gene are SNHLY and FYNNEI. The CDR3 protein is CASSGYGQGYEQYF. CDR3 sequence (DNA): TGTGCCAGCAGTGGGTATGGACAGGGCTACGAGCAGTACTTC.

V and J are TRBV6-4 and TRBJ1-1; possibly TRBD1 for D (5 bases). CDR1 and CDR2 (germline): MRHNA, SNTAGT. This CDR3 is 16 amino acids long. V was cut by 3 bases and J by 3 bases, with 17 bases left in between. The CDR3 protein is CASSETGRLGDTEAFF. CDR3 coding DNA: TGTGCCAGCAGTGAAACAGGAAGGCTTGGGGACACTGAAGCTTTCTTT.

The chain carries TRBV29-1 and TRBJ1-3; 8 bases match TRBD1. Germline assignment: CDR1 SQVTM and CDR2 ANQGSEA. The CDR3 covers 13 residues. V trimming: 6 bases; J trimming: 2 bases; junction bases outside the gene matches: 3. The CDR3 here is CSVVTGAGNTIYF. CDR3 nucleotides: TGCAGCGTCGTGACAGGGGCTGGAAACACCATATATTTT.

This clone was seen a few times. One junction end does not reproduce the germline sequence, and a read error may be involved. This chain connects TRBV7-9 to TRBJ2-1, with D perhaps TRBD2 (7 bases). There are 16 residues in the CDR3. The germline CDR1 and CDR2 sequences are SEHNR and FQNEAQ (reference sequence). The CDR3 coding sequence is TGTTCCAGCAGCCGAGGAGGAGTGAGGGGGGGCGCTGAGCAGTTCTTC. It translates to CSSSRGGVRGGAEQFF.

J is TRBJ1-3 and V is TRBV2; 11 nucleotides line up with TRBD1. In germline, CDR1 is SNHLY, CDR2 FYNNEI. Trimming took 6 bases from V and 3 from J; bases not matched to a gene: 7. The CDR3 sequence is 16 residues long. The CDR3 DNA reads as TGTGCCAGCAGCCAAGGACAGGGGGCTTTTGGAAACACCATATATTTT. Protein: CASSQGQGAFGNTIYF.

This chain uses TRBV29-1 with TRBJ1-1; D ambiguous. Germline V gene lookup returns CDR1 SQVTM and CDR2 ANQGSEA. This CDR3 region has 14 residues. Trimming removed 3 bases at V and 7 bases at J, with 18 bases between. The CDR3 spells CSVEVTGRAIEAFF. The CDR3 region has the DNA TGCAGCGTTGAGGTGACCGGAAGAGCGATTGAAGCTTTCTTT.